This is a list of T cell receptor beta chains from one sample in a study of T cell responses to AZD1222 COVID-19 vaccine. The repertoire was sequenced with immunoSEQ multiplex PCR; TCRdb's copy has only in-frame clones and lacks some. The sample yields about 97,000 clones, about 90% seen once. Here the sequenced sample was peripheral blood, taken on day 0 of AZD1222 vaccination. These receptors originate from an adult in good health. Each CDR3 is given with its conserved first and last residue. D genes are given only for firm matches. Clone size appears in some rows only: once, few, many, or a class for an expanded clone.

clone_size: once
d_call: TRBD1
v_call: TRBV5-1
j_call: TRBJ1-4
cdr3_nt: TGCGCCAGCAGCTTAAGACAGGGGGCGCTGGATGAAAAACTGTTTTTT
cdr3_aa: CASSLRQGALDEKLFF

clone_size: -
d_call: TRBD2
v_call: TRBV29-1
j_call: TRBJ2-7
cdr3_nt: TGCAGCACAATAGCGGGGTCGTACGAGCAGTACTTC
cdr3_aa: CSTIAGSYEQYF

clone_size: -
d_call: TRBD2
v_call: TRBV7-3
j_call: TRBJ2-7
cdr3_nt: TGTGCCAGCAGCCTAGCGGGAGCGGCCAACGAGCAGTACTTC
cdr3_aa: CASSLAGAANEQYF

clone_size: -
d_call: -
v_call: TRBV5-4
j_call: TRBJ2-2
cdr3_nt: TGTGCCAGCAGCTTGGCCCAGCGGAGGACCGGGGAGCTGTTTTTT
cdr3_aa: CASSLAQRRTGELFF

clone_size: -
d_call: -
v_call: TRBV30
j_call: TRBJ1-1
cdr3_nt: TGTGCCTGGAGTGCCCTTCTAGGGGGGAACACTGAAGCTTTCTTT
cdr3_aa: CAWSALLGGNTEAFF

clone_size: few
d_call: TRBD1
v_call: TRBV29-1
j_call: TRBJ1-2
cdr3_nt: TGCAGCGCTGGGGGACAGGGGGACAACTATGGCTACACCTTC
cdr3_aa: CSAGGQGDNYGYTF

clone_size: -
d_call: -
v_call: TRBV3-1/TRBV3-2
j_call: TRBJ2-5
cdr3_nt: TGTGCCAGCAGCCAAGCCCTGAACTTCGTCCAAGAGACCCAGTACTTC
cdr3_aa: CASSQALNFVQETQYF

clone_size: -
d_call: TRBD2
v_call: TRBV2
j_call: TRBJ2-3
cdr3_nt: TGTGCCAGCAGTAGGACTAGCGGGAGTTATACGCAGTATTTT
cdr3_aa: CASSRTSGSYTQYF

clone_size: once
d_call: TRBD1
v_call: TRBV5-8
j_call: TRBJ2-5
cdr3_nt: TGTGCCAGCAGCCCACTTGGACAGGGTGACGAGACCCAGTACTTC
cdr3_aa: CASSPLGQGDETQYF

clone_size: -
d_call: TRBD1
v_call: TRBV29-1
j_call: TRBJ1-5
cdr3_nt: TGCAGCGTCGCTATCCAGGGGGCGGGTCAGCCCCAGCATTTT
cdr3_aa: CSVAIQGAGQPQHF

clone_size: -
d_call: -
v_call: TRBV20-1
j_call: TRBJ1-2
cdr3_nt: TGCAGTGCTAGTGAGGTTGACTATGGCTACACCTTC
cdr3_aa: CSASEVDYGYTF

clone_size: -
d_call: TRBD2
v_call: TRBV5-1
j_call: TRBJ2-1
cdr3_nt: TGCGCCAGCAGCTTGAGGACTAGCGGCTACAATGAGCAGTTCTTC
cdr3_aa: CASSLRTSGYNEQFF

clone_size: medium-sized
d_call: -
v_call: TRBV7-9
j_call: TRBJ1-1
cdr3_nt: TGTGCCAGCAGCCCGCAGTTAGGAATGGCTGAAGCTTTCTTT
cdr3_aa: CASSPQLGMAEAFF

clone_size: -
d_call: TRBD1
v_call: TRBV5-1
j_call: TRBJ1-2
cdr3_nt: TGCGCCAGCAGCTTAGGTTCCGGGACAGGGAATGGCTACACCTTC
cdr3_aa: CASSLGSGTGNGYTF

clone_size: -
d_call: TRBD1
v_call: TRBV5-8
j_call: TRBJ1-5
cdr3_nt: TGTGCCAGCAGCTCTACAGGGGTAGGTCAGCCCCAGCATTTT
cdr3_aa: CASSSTGVGQPQHF

clone_size: -
d_call: -
v_call: TRBV18
j_call: TRBJ2-2
cdr3_nt: TGTGCCAGCTCACCTTTGTTGGGCGGGAAAGGCACCGGGGAGCTGTTTTTT
cdr3_aa: CASSPLLGGKGTGELFF

clone_size: -
d_call: -
v_call: TRBV28
j_call: TRBJ1-2
cdr3_nt: TGTGCCAGCAGTCCTGCCGCAGGGTATGTCTATGGCTACACCTTC
cdr3_aa: CASSPAAGYVYGYTF

clone_size: -
d_call: -
v_call: TRBV5-8
j_call: TRBJ2-7
cdr3_nt: TGTGCCAGCAGCCGGGCCGGGGTCGGTCTCTCCTACGAGCAGTACTTC
cdr3_aa: CASSRAGVGLSYEQYF

clone_size: many
d_call: -
v_call: TRBV19
j_call: TRBJ1-5
cdr3_nt: TGTGCCACCTCAGAGGTCGGCAATCAGCCCCAGCATTTT
cdr3_aa: CATSEVGNQPQHF

clone_size: -
d_call: TRBD2
v_call: TRBV29-1
j_call: TRBJ2-7
cdr3_nt: TGCAGCGTTGCTAGCGGGGAGCTCTACGAGCAGTACTTC
cdr3_aa: CSVASGELYEQYF

clone_size: -
d_call: TRBD2
v_call: TRBV11-3
j_call: TRBJ2-1
cdr3_nt: TGTGCCAGCAGCTTATTGAGCGGGAGGGCTAATGAGCAGTTCTTC
cdr3_aa: CASSLLSGRANEQFF

clone_size: -
d_call: TRBD1
v_call: TRBV6-4
j_call: TRBJ2-1
cdr3_nt: TGTGCCAGCAGTAGCTCCGGGACAGGGGGTTCCTACAATGAGCAGTTCTTC
cdr3_aa: CASSSSGTGGSYNEQFF

clone_size: -
d_call: -
v_call: TRBV19
j_call: TRBJ1-3
cdr3_nt: TGTGCCAGTACTACAGGGAGCTCTGGAAACACCATATATTTT
cdr3_aa: CASTTGSSGNTIYF

clone_size: -
d_call: TRBD2
v_call: TRBV7-7
j_call: TRBJ2-1
cdr3_nt: TGTGCCAGCAGCTCCTCTAGCGGCAGCTCCTACAATGAGCAGTTCTTC
cdr3_aa: CASSSSSGSSYNEQFF

clone_size: -
d_call: TRBD1
v_call: TRBV7-9
j_call: TRBJ1-2
cdr3_nt: TGTGCCAGCAGCCCGGACAGGGTCTATGGCTACACCTTC
cdr3_aa: CASSPDRVYGYTF

clone_size: -
d_call: TRBD1
v_call: TRBV30
j_call: TRBJ2-3
cdr3_nt: TGTGCCTGGACCGCAGGGACAGGGGCGCATACGCAGTATTTT
cdr3_aa: CAWTAGTGAHTQYF

clone_size: -
d_call: -
v_call: TRBV6-6
j_call: TRBJ2-1
cdr3_nt: TGTGCCAGCAGCCTAGGACGGAGCTCCTACAATGAGCAGTTCTTC
cdr3_aa: CASSLGRSSYNEQFF

clone_size: -
d_call: TRBD1
v_call: TRBV3-1/TRBV3-2
j_call: TRBJ1-1
cdr3_nt: TGTGCCAGCAGCCAAGAAGACAGGGCGAGGACTGAAGCTTTCTTT
cdr3_aa: CASSQEDRARTEAFF

clone_size: -
d_call: -
v_call: TRBV20-1
j_call: TRBJ1-5
cdr3_nt: TGCAGTGCTAGTCCTGGGATCAATCAGCCCCAGCATTTT
cdr3_aa: CSASPGINQPQHF

clone_size: once
d_call: TRBD2
v_call: TRBV6-5
j_call: TRBJ2-1
cdr3_nt: TGTGCCACCAACCTAGCGGGATCAAGAAATGAGCAGTTCTTC
cdr3_aa: CATNLAGSRNEQFF

clone_size: -
d_call: TRBD2
v_call: TRBV29-1
j_call: TRBJ2-7
cdr3_nt: TGCAGCGTCGCCGGGGGGGCTTACGAGCAGTACTTC
cdr3_aa: CSVAGGAYEQYF

clone_size: -
d_call: -
v_call: TRBV19
j_call: TRBJ1-1
cdr3_nt: TGTGCCAGTAGTATGAAGGTCGGGGGGGGGAACACTGAAGCTTTCTTT
cdr3_aa: CASSMKVGGGNTEAFF

clone_size: -
d_call: TRBD1
v_call: TRBV10-1
j_call: TRBJ1-2
cdr3_nt: TGCGCCAGTCCGACCGTTAGACAGGGCGCGCGGGGAAACTATGGCTACACCTTC
cdr3_aa: CASPTVRQGARGNYGYTF

clone_size: -
d_call: -
v_call: TRBV3-1/TRBV3-2
j_call: TRBJ2-7
cdr3_nt: TGTGCCAGCAGCCGAACGACAGCCTACGAGCAGTACTTC
cdr3_aa: CASSRTTAYEQYF

clone_size: once
d_call: -
v_call: TRBV5-1
j_call: TRBJ1-2
cdr3_nt: TGCGCCAGCAGCTTGGGGGGGGCGCCCGGCTATGGCTACACCTTC
cdr3_aa: CASSLGGAPGYGYTF

clone_size: -
d_call: -
v_call: TRBV5-1
j_call: TRBJ1-3
cdr3_nt: TGCGCCAGCAGCTTTTGGGCGAGCTCTGGAAACACCATATATTTT
cdr3_aa: CASSFWASSGNTIYF

clone_size: -
d_call: -
v_call: TRBV21-1
j_call: TRBJ2-7
cdr3_nt: TGTGCCAGCAGCAAAGCGCTTTGTATGGGACAGCTGGAGGTTGGGCGAGTGTACGAGCAGTACTTC
cdr3_aa: CASSKALCMGQLEVGRVYEQYF

clone_size: -
d_call: -
v_call: TRBV9
j_call: TRBJ2-2
cdr3_nt: TGTGCCAGCAGCGTAGCTCCGCAGGGAAGCACCGGGGAGCTGTTTTTT
cdr3_aa: CASSVAPQGSTGELFF

clone_size: few
d_call: -
v_call: TRBV19
j_call: TRBJ1-2
cdr3_nt: TGTGCCAGTAGTACATTGGACGGACTCTATGGCTACACCTTC
cdr3_aa: CASSTLDGLYGYTF

clone_size: -
d_call: -
v_call: TRBV10-3
j_call: TRBJ2-7
cdr3_nt: TGTGCCATCGCACAGGTTTCCCTCGAGCAGTACTTC
cdr3_aa: CAIAQVSLEQYF

clone_size: -
d_call: -
v_call: TRBV19
j_call: TRBJ2-1
cdr3_nt: TGTGCCAGTAGTCGGTCGGGACAAGTATACAATGAGCAGTTCTTC
cdr3_aa: CASSRSGQVYNEQFF

clone_size: -
d_call: -
v_call: TRBV5-1
j_call: TRBJ1-1
cdr3_nt: TGCGCCAGCAGCCCGGAGTTGAGCACTGAAGCTTTCTTT
cdr3_aa: CASSPELSTEAFF